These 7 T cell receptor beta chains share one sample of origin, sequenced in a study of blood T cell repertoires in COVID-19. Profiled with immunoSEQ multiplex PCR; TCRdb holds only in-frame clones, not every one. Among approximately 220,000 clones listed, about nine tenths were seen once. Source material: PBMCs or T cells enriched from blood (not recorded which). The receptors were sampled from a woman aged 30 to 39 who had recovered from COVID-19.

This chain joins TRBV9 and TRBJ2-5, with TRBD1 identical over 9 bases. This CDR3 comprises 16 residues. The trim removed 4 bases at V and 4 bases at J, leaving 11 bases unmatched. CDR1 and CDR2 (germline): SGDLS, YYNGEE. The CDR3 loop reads CASSPISGQGRETQYF. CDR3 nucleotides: TGTGCCAGCAGCCCTATTTCGGGACAGGGTAGAGAGACCCAGTACTTC. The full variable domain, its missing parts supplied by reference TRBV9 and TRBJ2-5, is DSGVTQTPKHLITATGQRVTLRCSPRSGDLSVYWYQQSLDQGLQFLIQYYNGEERAKGNILERFSAQQFPDLHSELNLSSLELGDSALYFCASSPISGQGRETQYFGPGTRLLVL.

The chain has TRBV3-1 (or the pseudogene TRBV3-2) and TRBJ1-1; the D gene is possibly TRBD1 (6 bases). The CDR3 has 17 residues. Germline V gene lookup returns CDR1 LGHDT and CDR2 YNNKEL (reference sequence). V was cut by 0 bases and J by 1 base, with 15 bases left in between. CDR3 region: CASSQDPGRGGNTEAFF. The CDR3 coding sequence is TGTGCCAGCAGCCAAGACCCGGGGAGGGGGGGGAACACTGAAGCTTTCTTT.

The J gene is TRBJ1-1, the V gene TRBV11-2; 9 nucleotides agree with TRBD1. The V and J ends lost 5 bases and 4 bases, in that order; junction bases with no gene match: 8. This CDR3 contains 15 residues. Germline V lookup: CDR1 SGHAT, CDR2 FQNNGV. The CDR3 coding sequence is TGTGCCAGCAGCCTCCGGACAGGGGCCGGCACTGAAGCTTTCTTT. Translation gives CASSLRTGAGTEAFF.

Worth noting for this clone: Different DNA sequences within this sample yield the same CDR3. CDR3 sequence (DNA): TGTGCCAGCTCACCCAGACAGACTAGCACAGATACGCAGTATTTT. It specifies CASSPRQTSTDTQYF. The chain joins TRBV18 to TRBJ2-3, with a tentative D call TRBD1 (5 bases). Germline CDR1 reads KGHSH; CDR2 reads LQKENI. This CDR3 contains 15 residues. Trimming stripped 3 bases from V and 0 bases from J, with 10 bases between.

As DNA, the CDR3 is TGTGCCAGCAGCTCAAGGACAGGGGAGAATTCACCCCTCCACTTT. Translated, it gives CASSSRTGENSPLHF. The genes are TRBV11-2 and TRBJ1-6; TRBD1 agrees at 9 bases. The CDR3 runs 15 residues. CDR1 is SGHAT, CDR2 FQNNGV, per germline. V was pared by 4 bases and J by 7 bases, with 5 bases of the junction left unmatched. The full variable domain, with the rest looked up from reference TRBV11-2 and TRBJ1-6, is EAGVAQSPRYKIIEKRQSVAFWCNPISGHATLYWYQQILGQGPKLLIQFQNNGVVDDSQLPKDRFSAERLKGVDSTLKIQPAKLEDSAVYLCASSSRTGENSPLHFGNGTRLTVT.

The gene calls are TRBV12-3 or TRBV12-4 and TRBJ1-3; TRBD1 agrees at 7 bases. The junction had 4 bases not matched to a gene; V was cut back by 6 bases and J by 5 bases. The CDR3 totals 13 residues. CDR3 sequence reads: CASRTTGRNTIYF. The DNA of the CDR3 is TGTGCCAGCAGAACGACAGGGCGAAACACCATATATTTT.

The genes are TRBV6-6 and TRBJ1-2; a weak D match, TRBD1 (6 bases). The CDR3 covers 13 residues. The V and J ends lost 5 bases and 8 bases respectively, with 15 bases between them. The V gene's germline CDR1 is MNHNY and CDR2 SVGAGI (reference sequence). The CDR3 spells CASSPTGYEGYTF. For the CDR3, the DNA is TGTGCCAGCAGTCCTACAGGGTATGAAGGCTACACCTTC.